The present T cell receptor beta chain was sequenced within a study of blood T cell repertoires in COVID-19. The CDR3 runs to 13 residues. V lost 7 bases to trimming and J lost 4 bases, with 10 bases between them. Looked up from germline, CDR1 is KGHDR and CDR2 is SFDVKD. Using immunoSEQ multiplex PCR, the repertoire was profiled, and TCRdb retains in-frame clones only, with some absent. Of about 200,000 clones listed, under 90% were seen once; the top ten hold around 5.7%. The TCR was taken from a man older than 75 with acute or convalescent COVID-19. The chain carries TRBV24-1 and TRBJ1-5; tentatively, D is TRBD1 (6 bases). Sequencing input: peripheral blood. CDR3 loop: CATSQQGNQPQHF. The DNA for the CDR3 is TGTGCCACCAGCCAACAGGGAAATCAGCCCCAGCATTTT.